These 10 T cell receptor beta chains were all obtained from the same sample, sequenced in a study of regulatory dendritic cells for organ transplantation. Repertoires were generated with immunoSEQ multiplex PCR, while TCRdb's copy carries only in-frame clones and drops some. This sample has roughly 27,000 clones, with almost 80% found just once. Sequenced material: memory CD4+ T cells from blood. Subset specified: CD45RO+ memory T cells. Receptors originate from a human donor in good health.

The chain joins TRBV19 to TRBJ2-1; 16 bases fit TRBD2. The V gene's germline CDR1 is LNHDA and CDR2 SQIVND (reference sequence). J lost 8 bases, V lost 7 bases, and 5 bases had no gene match. This CDR3 is built from 15 residues. DNA for the CDR3: TGTGCCAGTATGGGGACTAGCGGGAGGGCCTATGAGCAGTTCTTC. It translates to CASMGTSGRAYEQFF.

The rearrangement uses TRBV6-1 and TRBJ2-3; TRBD2 might be the D (5 bases). The CDR3 covers 16 residues. V was cut by 0 bases and J by 2 bases, with 12 bases left in between. Germline CDR1 and CDR2: MNHNS and SASEGT. CDR3 bases: TGTGCCAGCAGTGAAGCGCTGGGGAGTTTCACAGATACGCAGTATTTT. Translation gives CASSEALGSFTDTQYF.

This sequence joins TRBV9 and TRBJ2-7; 12 bases are shared with TRBD1. Germline CDR1 and CDR2: SGDLS and YYNGEE. The CDR3 is made up of 17 amino acids. Trimming removed 3 bases from V and 2 bases from J; junction bases left unmatched: 9. The CDR3 DNA reads as TGTGCCAGCAGCGAGAGAGGGGGACAGGGGGCCACCTACGAGCAGTACTTC. Translating it yields CASSERGGQGATYEQYF.

V is TRBV5-5 and J is TRBJ2-7; D may match TRBD1 or TRBD2 (6 bases each). The CDR3 runs to 14 residues. CDR1 is SGHKS and CDR2 is YYEKEE in the germline V gene (reference sequence). V dropped 2 bases and J dropped 11 bases, with 20 bases sitting between them. CDR3 protein: CASSFLSGAGGEYF. In DNA form, the CDR3 reads TGTGCCAGCAGCTTTCTATCGGGGGCTGGTGGGGAGTACTTC.

V usage is TRBV2 and J usage is TRBJ1-5; 7 positions agree with TRBD1. Trimming at V came to 6 bases and at J to 3 bases, leaving 8 bases not matched to a gene. Germline CDR1 reads SNHLY; CDR2 reads FYNNEI. The CDR3 consists of 15 residues. In DNA form, the CDR3 reads TGTGCCAGCAGAGTCGACAGGGCCTCCAATCAGCCCCAGCATTTT. Translating it yields CASRVDRASNQPQHF.

The J gene is TRBJ2-1, the V gene TRBV4-2; 11 positions agree with TRBD2. Losses at the gene ends were 2 bases for V and 8 bases for J; bases not matched to a gene: 8. The CDR3 is made up of 16 amino acids. Germline V gene lookup returns CDR1 LGHNA and CDR2 YNFKEQ. The CDR3 reads CASSQIITSGSYEQFF. In nucleotides, the CDR3 is TGTGCCAGCAGCCAAATTATTACTAGCGGGAGCTATGAGCAGTTCTTC.

The chain links TRBV11-3 to TRBJ2-2; perhaps TRBD2 as D (5 bases). The CDR3 contains 15 residues. Germline V CDR1 and CDR2: SGHNT, YENEEA. Trimming removed 7 bases from V and 0 bases from J, with 12 bases in between. The CDR3 is CASTKSGSNTGELFF. Written as DNA, the CDR3 is TGTGCCAGCACCAAGAGCGGATCGAACACCGGGGAGCTGTTTTTT.

The rearrangement uses TRBV7-9 and TRBJ2-7; perhaps TRBD2 as D (6 bases). The germline V and J ends were trimmed by 2 bases and 7 bases, with 18 bases remaining between them. This CDR3 region has 15 residues. CDR1 is SEHNR and CDR2 is FQNEAQ in the germline V gene (reference sequence). The CDR3 region is CASSLIPPTSGEQYF. For the CDR3, the DNA is TGTGCCAGCAGCTTAATCCCCCCGACGAGCGGGGAGCAGTACTTC. Complete variable domain (other parts from reference TRBV7-9 and TRBJ2-7): DTGVSQNPRHKITKRGQNVTFRCDPISEHNRLYWYRQTLGQGPEFLTYFQNEAQLEKSRLLSDRFSAERPKGSFSTLEIQRTEQGDSAMYLCASSLIPPTSGEQYFGPGTRLTVT.

The V and J genes are TRBV11-1 and TRBJ1-1, with D tentatively TRBD1 (6 bases). V was shortened by 1 base and J by 10 bases, with 13 bases between the two germline ends. Germline CDR1 reads SGHAT; CDR2 reads FQDESV (reference sequence). The CDR3 length is 13 residues. CDR3: CASSLGSTGIAFF. Written as DNA, the CDR3 is TGTGCCAGCAGCTTAGGGTCCACAGGGATAGCTTTCTTT.

This sequence joins TRBV7-2 and TRBJ2-2; 7 bases align to TRBD1. This CDR3 is 16 amino acids long. The V segment lost 2 bases and the J segment 8 bases; nucleotides outside the gene matches: 11. Germline lookup yields CDR1 SGHTA and CDR2 FQGNSA. Here the CDR3 DNA reads TGTGCCAGCAGCTTATTTCTCGGCAGGGGGATAGGGGAGCTGTTTTTT. This translates into CASSLFLGRGIGELFF.